The 21 T cell receptor beta chains below all came from one sample that was sequenced in a study of intratumoral heterogeneity in liver cancer. Libraries were prepared by immunoSEQ multiplex PCR; TCRdb keeps only in-frame clonotypes and omits some of them. The table has some 21,000 clones, around 67% seen once. Material: tumor-adjacent normal tissue, obtained before any cancer treatment. Receptors were obtained from a woman in her seventies with hepatocellular carcinoma.

The chain joins TRBV5-1 to TRBJ2-6, with 7 bases aligning to TRBD2. CDR1 and CDR2 from the germline V gene are SGHRS and YFSETQ. Trimming at V came to 3 bases and at J to 3 bases, leaving 3 bases not matched to a gene. The length of the CDR3 is 15 residues. The CDR3 DNA follows: TGCGCCAGCAGCTCACTAGCGAGTGGGGCCAACGTCCTGACTTTC. This gives the protein CASSSLASGANVLTF. The whole variable domain, remainder taken from reference TRBV5-1 and TRBJ2-6, is KAGVTQTPRYLIKTRGQQVTLSCSPISGHRSVSWYQQTPGQGLQFLFEYFSETQRNKGNFPGRFSGRQFSNSRSEMNVSTLELGDSALYLCASSSLASGANVLTFGAGSRLTVL.

V gene TRBV13 combines with J gene TRBJ2-7; 11 nucleotides match TRBD2. V lost 5 bases and J lost 4; bases outside the gene matches: 13. The length of the CDR3 is 17 residues. CDR1 and CDR2 from the germline V gene are PRHDT and FYEKMQ (reference sequence). CDR3 loop: CASSRKLLAGGIYEQYF. CDR3 nucleotides: TGTGCCAGCAGCCGGAAATTATTAGCGGGAGGGATATACGAGCAGTACTTC.

The rearrangement joins TRBV6-1 to TRBJ2-5; D not resolved. Germline CDR1 MNHNS, CDR2 SASEGT. There are 11 residues in the CDR3. Trimming removed 8 bases from V and 4 bases from J, with 8 bases in between. CDR3 bases: TGTGCCAGCGGTCTGGGAGAGACCCAGTACTTC. Its protein product is CASGLGETQYF.

The chain combines TRBV11-2 with TRBJ1-1; D is uncertain. The CDR3 loop spans 16 amino acids. V lost 0 bases, J lost 1 base, and 12 bases lay in between. CDR1 is SGHAT, CDR2 FQNNGV, per germline. The CDR3 coding sequence is TGTGCCAGCAGCTTAGATTGGGTAGGATCGAACACTGAAGCTTTCTTT. It encodes CASSLDWVGSNTEAFF.

The chain has TRBV24-1 and TRBJ1-6, with a tentative D call TRBD1 (6 bases). The CDR3 runs to 17 residues. Germline CDR1 reads KGHDR; CDR2 reads SFDVKD. The germline V and J ends were trimmed by 0 bases and 6 bases, with 14 bases remaining between them. Here the CDR3 DNA reads TGTGCCACCAGTGATTTGGGGCAGGGGAAAGTTAATTCACCCCTCCACTTT. This codes for CATSDLGQGKVNSPLHF.

The chain employs TRBV5-4 and TRBJ1-1, with D perhaps matching TRBD1 (5 bases). Trimming pared 0 bases from V and 1 base from J, leaving 13 bases between. Per the germline V gene, CDR1 is SGHNT and CDR2 is YYREEE (reference sequence). The CDR3 is made up of 16 amino acids. This chain's CDR3 is CASSLGIQDRNTEAFF. CDR3 sequence (DNA): TGTGCCAGCAGCTTGGGGATTCAAGACAGGAACACTGAAGCTTTCTTT.

This clone was found a few times. The rearrangement uses TRBV6-5 and TRBJ2-7; D is possibly TRBD2 (5 bases). Germline loops: CDR1 MNHEY, CDR2 SVGAGI. V lost 4 bases and J lost 4, with 17 bases in between. This CDR3 contains 15 residues. CDR3 in amino acids: CASSLYRDQIYEQYF. In DNA, the CDR3 is TGTGCCAGCAGTTTGTACCGGGATCAAATATACGAGCAGTACTTC.

The chain joins TRBV2 to TRBJ2-5; TRBD1 agrees at 7 bases. Germline lookup yields CDR1 SNHLY and CDR2 FYNNEI. Unmatched junction bases numbered 11, after V lost 5 bases and J lost 5 bases. The CDR3 length is 15 residues. The DNA of the CDR3 is TGTGCCAGCAGTCCCTCTTCGACAGGGTCCGAGACCCAGTACTTC. Translated, it gives CASSPSSTGSETQYF.

CDR3 nucleotides: TGTGCCAGTAGGCCCCAGTGGGGGGGAGAGACCCAGTACTTC. It yields the protein CASRPQWGGETQYF. The chain links TRBV19 to TRBJ2-5; 7 bases align to TRBD2. V lost 6 bases and J lost 4; bases outside the gene matches: 8. The CDR3 loop spans 14 amino acids. CDR1 is LNHDA, CDR2 SQIVND, per germline (reference sequence).

CDR3 sequence reads: CASSYGGGGEKLFF. In DNA form, the CDR3 reads TGTGCCAGCAGCTATGGCGGTGGGGGAGAAAAACTGTTTTTT. The genes are TRBV7-8 and TRBJ1-4; a weak D match, TRBD1 (5 bases). With 4 bases removed from V and 8 bases from J, the gap between germline ends came to 14 bases. CDR1 and CDR2 from the germline V gene are SGHVS and FQNEAQ. The CDR3 runs 14 residues.

This clone occurred a few times. The chain employs TRBV11-1 and TRBJ1-6; 11 bases are a match to TRBD1. CDR3 length: 15 amino acids. V lost 2 bases, J lost 9 bases, and 3 bases stayed unmatched. CDR1 SGHAT and CDR2 FQDESV come from the germline V gene (reference sequence). The CDR3 region has the DNA TGTGCCAGCAGCTTAAGTGGGACAGGGGGTTCACCCCTCCACTTT. This gives the protein CASSLSGTGGSPLHF.

The V gene is TRBV7-7, the J gene TRBJ2-7, with D perhaps TRBD1 or TRBD2 (6 bases each). Germline V gene lookup returns CDR1 SSHAT and CDR2 FNYEAQ (reference sequence). The CDR3 has 18 residues. DNA of the CDR3: TGTGCTAGAGACTACGACAGGTGGTCGGGGGAGAAGCCCCACGAGCAGTACTTC. Amino acids: CARDYDRWSGEKPHEQYF.

This clone was detected only a few times. The chain couples TRBV5-1 to TRBJ2-2; D uncertain. The ends were cut back, 2 bases at V and 3 bases at J, with 11 bases in the middle. This CDR3 is built from 15 residues. Germline loops: CDR1 SGHRS, CDR2 YFSETQ. In DNA, the CDR3 is TGCGCCAGCAGCTTTTTTGGGGATGACACCGGGGAGCTGTTTTTT. It specifies CASSFFGDDTGELFF.

The sample holds a few counts of this clone. This chain joins TRBV7-9 and TRBJ1-4, with 9 bases identical to TRBD1. This CDR3 spans 15 amino acids. V lost 5 bases and J lost 7; bases outside the gene matches: 8. CDR1 SEHNR and CDR2 FQNEAQ come from the germline V gene (reference sequence). CDR3 loop: CASSQTGTGTEKLFF. In DNA, the CDR3 is TGTGCCAGCAGCCAAACCGGGACAGGGACTGAAAAACTGTTTTTT.

This clone was counted once. The chain is built from TRBV9 and TRBJ2-7, with D possibly called TRBD1 or TRBD2 (5 bases each). V was trimmed by 0 bases and J by 0 bases, leaving 10 bases between them. This CDR3 comprises 15 residues. Per the germline V gene, CDR1 is SGDLS and CDR2 is YYNGEE. The CDR3 sequence: CASSVGSGSSYEQYF. CDR3 nucleotides: TGTGCCAGCAGCGTAGGATCAGGGAGCTCCTACGAGCAGTACTTC.

V gene TRBV6-5 combines with J gene TRBJ1-2; 8 bases line up with TRBD1. Per germline, CDR1 MNHEY and CDR2 SVGAGI. V shed 6 bases, J shed 4 bases, and the junction held 7 bases outside the gene matches. This CDR3 is 14 amino acids long. The CDR3 nucleotides are TGTGCCAGCAGAAACGGGGACAGGATCTATGGCTACACCTTC. Translation gives CASRNGDRIYGYTF.

The chain employs TRBV5-1 and TRBJ2-3, with 9 bases matching TRBD1. Unmatched junction bases numbered 7, after V lost 0 bases and J lost 5 bases. CDR3 length equals 16 residues. Germline V gene data show CDR1 as SGHRS and CDR2 as YFSETQ. In DNA, the CDR3 is TGCGCCAGCAGCTTGGCGGGACAGGGTGGGGGAGATACGCAGTATTTT. Its translation is CASSLAGQGGGDTQYF.

The chain carries TRBV18 and TRBJ1-1; tentatively, D is TRBD1 (5 bases). V shed 4 bases and J shed 5 bases, with 11 bases lying between them. This CDR3 contains 13 residues. The V gene's germline CDR1 is KGHSH and CDR2 LQKENI. The CDR3: CASSLGGETEAFF. The DNA of the CDR3 is TGTGCCAGCTCACTCGGGGGGGAGACTGAAGCTTTCTTT.

The chain is built from TRBV5-1 and TRBJ2-3; tentatively, D is TRBD1 (6 bases). CDR3 length equals 14 residues. The germline V gene encodes CDR1 SGHRS and CDR2 YFSETQ. V lost 2 bases and J lost 1, with 8 bases in between. The CDR3 loop reads CASSFSGGTDTQYF. For the CDR3, the DNA is TGCGCCAGCAGCTTCTCAGGGGGCACAGATACGCAGTATTTT.

The rearrangement links TRBV28 to TRBJ2-4, with D possibly TRBD2 on 6 matching bases. Germline CDR1 and CDR2: MDHEN and SYDVKM. There are 14 residues in the CDR3. Trimming left V 10 bases short and J 2 bases short, with 15 bases between. The CDR3 coding sequence is TGTGCCACCAGAGAGGCGGGAACCAAAAACATTCAGTACTTC. This gives the protein CATREAGTKNIQYF.

The chain carries TRBV3-1 (or the pseudogene TRBV3-2) and TRBJ1-4, with D unresolved. Germline V CDR1 and CDR2: LGHDT, YNNKEL (reference sequence). V was trimmed by 0 bases and J by 14 bases, leaving 13 bases between them. The CDR3 runs to 13 residues. CDR3 DNA: TGTGCCAGCAGCCAAGATAGGCGCTCCAGGCTGTTTTTT. Translated: CASSQDRRSRLFF.